This T cell receptor beta chain is from a study of CXCR3-negative and CXCR3-positive naive CD8 T cells. CDR1 and CDR2 (germline): SGHTA, FQGNSA. This CDR3 comprises 15 residues. TRB cDNA was prepared as libraries by UMI-labeled 5' RACE. TCRdb reprocessed the 5' RACE reads and keeps a single row for each CDR3 protein, giving no DNA. The sample includes about 130,000 distinct CDR3 sequences. The chain couples TRBV7-2 to TRBJ2-7; TCRdb selects TRBD1, and the lack of DNA leaves this call unchecked. This clonotype was sampled from a human donor in good health. Some clones in this sample may be carry-over from other donors' samples. Sequenced sample: naive CXCR3- CD8+ T cells from blood. Subset described: CD45RO-CCR7+CD27+CD95- naive CD8+ T cells lacking CXCR3 (TNR3-). This CDR3 reads CASSYGVGGGNEQYF.